Listed below are T cell receptor beta chains from one sample, sequenced in a study of T cells in Graves' hyperthyroidism and ophthalmopathy. TCRdb re-called the multiplex PCR reads with MiXCR, one entry per CDR3 protein. The sample includes some 270,000 distinct CDR3 sequences, 13% of them seen just once. What was sequenced was blood. Every receptor here comes from a woman aged 25 to 39 with Graves' hyperthyroidism that later progressed to Graves' ophthalmopathy. CDR3s include the opening cysteine and the closing phenylalanine or tryptophan. A D gene is named only where the DNA matches it firmly. Size values are once, few and many counts, or a class for expanded clones, and some rows have none.

D,size,V,J,DNA,CDR3
-,few,TRBV29-1,TRBJ2-7,TGCAGCGTCAGAGGGGAGTCCCTCTACGAGCAGTACTTC,CSVRGESLYEQYF
-,many,TRBV28,TRBJ2-1,TGTGCCAGCAGTTTACTACTATACAATGAGCAGTTCTTC,CASSLLLYNEQFF
-,many,TRBV20-1,TRBJ2-7,TGCAGTGCTAGAGAACTAGACGGAAACTACGAGCAGTACTTC,CSARELDGNYEQYF
-,many,TRBV15,TRBJ2-5,TGTGCCACCAGCAGACAGGGGGAGACCCAGTACTTC,CATSRQGETQYF
-,many,TRBV28,TRBJ2-5,TGTGCCAGCAGTTTAACAGGAGCAGAGACCCAGTACTTC,CASSLTGAETQYF
TRBD1,many,TRBV18,TRBJ2-5,TGTGCCAGCGCAACCTCTCCCGGGACAGGGAATCAAGAGACCCAGTACTTC,CASATSPGTGNQETQYF
TRBD2,many,TRBV6-2/TRBV6-3,TRBJ2-2,TGTGCCAGCAGTCGGACTAGCGTTCACACCGGGGAGCTGTTTTTT,CASSRTSVHTGELFF
-,few,TRBV29-1,TRBJ2-7,TGCAGCGTTGAACGAGAGGACCGACAGCAGTACTTC,CSVEREDRQQYF
TRBD2,many,TRBV4-1,TRBJ2-1,TGCGCCAGCAGCCAAGATACTAGCGAGGATGAGCAGTTCTTC,CASSQDTSEDEQFF
-,many,TRBV2,TRBJ2-7,TGTGCCAGCTGGAATACCTTGATCGGGCAGTACTTC,CASWNTLIGQYF
-,many,TRBV12-3/TRBV12-4,TRBJ1-2,TGTGCCAGCACCCCCCCGGGCAGTGCCGCTGGCTACACCTTC,CASTPPGSAAGYTF
-,-,TRBV15,TRBJ1-1,TGCGCCACCAGCTCACCGAGGGAAAGGACTGAAGCTTTCTTT,CATSSPRERTEAFF
TRBD1,-,TRBV28,TRBJ2-7,TGTGCCAGCAGTTTGGGGACAGGGTGGGGAGGGGTCCCCGAGCAGTACTTC,CASSLGTGWGGVPEQYF
TRBD1,many,TRBV6-1,TRBJ2-1,TGTGCCAGCAGTTCGGGACAGGGGGCAGTTGAGCAGTTCTTC,CASSSGQGAVEQFF
TRBD1,-,TRBV7-9,TRBJ2-1,TGTGCCAGCAGCGCACGACAGGGATGGGAGCAGTTCTTC,CASSARQGWEQFF
-,many,TRBV2,TRBJ2-3,TGTGCCAGCAGTGAAGTTGGACGGGATAACACAGATACGCAGTATTTT,CASSEVGRDNTDTQYF
-,many,TRBV28,TRBJ1-4,TGTGCCAGCAGTCGGGAGGAATCAGAAGAAAAACTGTTTTTT,CASSREESEEKLFF
-,-,TRBV3-1,TRBJ2-3,TGTGCCAGCAGCCTCCTGGAGGGGGCAGGTACGCAGTATTTT,CASSLLEGAGTQYF
-,-,TRBV5-4,TRBJ1-4,TGTGCCAGCAGCTCCTTCCTTGGGACTAATGAAAAACTGTTTTTT,CASSSFLGTNEKLFF
-,many,TRBV28,TRBJ2-7,TGTGCCAGCAGTTTAGCTCCCTACGAGCAGTACTTC,CASSLAPYEQYF
TRBD2,few,TRBV6-1,TRBJ2-3,TGTGCCAGCAGTGAGGAAGCGGGAGGGCCAAAAGATACGCAGTATTTT,CASSEEAGGPKDTQYF
-,many,TRBV15,TRBJ1-1,TGTGCCACCAGCAGAGATAAGGGCACATCTGAAGCTTTCTTT,CATSRDKGTSEAFF
TRBD2,many,TRBV30,TRBJ2-1,TGTGCCTGGAGAGGACTAGCGGGAGGCGGGGAGCAGTTCTTC,CAWRGLAGGGEQFF
-,few,TRBV28,TRBJ2-2,TGTGCCAGCAGCCCTATAGGAGGGATGAACACCGGGGAGCTGTTTTTT,CASSPIGGMNTGELFF
-,-,TRBV2,TRBJ2-2,TGTGCCAGCAGTGCCCCCGGGACCGGCACCGGGGAGCTGTTTTTT,CASSAPGTGTGELFF
-,few,TRBV20-1,TRBJ1-5,TGCAGTGCAGAAGCGATCCAGGGGAGTAATCAGCCCCAGCATTTT,CSAEAIQGSNQPQHF
-,many,TRBV28,TRBJ1-3,TGTGCCAGCAGTTCACGTAACAGCGCTGGAAACACCATATATTTT,CASSSRNSAGNTIYF
TRBD1,-,TRBV18,TRBJ2-4,TGTGCCAGCTCACCAAAGACAGGGGGTATTGGGGACATTCAGTACTTC,CASSPKTGGIGDIQYF
-,many,TRBV20-1,TRBJ1-1,TGCAGTGCCCAGGGGAACACTGAAGCTTTCTTT,CSAQGNTEAFF
TRBD1,many,TRBV4-3,TRBJ2-7,TGCGCCAGCAGCCAAGATGAGACAGGGGGCGGGTACGAGCAGTACTTC,CASSQDETGGGYEQYF
TRBD2,many,TRBV20-1,TRBJ2-1,TGCAGTGCTAGTGGACTAGCGGGAGGTTTCCCCTACAATGAGCAGTTCTTC,CSASGLAGGFPYNEQFF
-,many,TRBV20-1,TRBJ2-1,TGCAGTGCTCCCCTTAGTAGGCAGGGAGAGTACGAGCAGTTCTTC,CSAPLSRQGEYEQFF
-,many,TRBV7-2,TRBJ2-2,TGTGCCAGCAGCTTAGGTACTAGCTTGTCTCACGGGGAGCTGTTTTTT,CASSLGTSLSHGELFF
-,many,TRBV7-2,TRBJ1-1,TGTGCCAGCAGCTTAGGCAGGGCGAACACTGAAGCTTTCTTT,CASSLGRANTEAFF
-,-,TRBV4-1,TRBJ2-7,TGCGCCAGCAGCCAAGTTACGGGACTCTACGAGCAGTACTTC,CASSQVTGLYEQYF
-,-,TRBV19,TRBJ1-3,TGTGCCAGCCGAAACAGGGACATCTCTGGAAACACCATATATTTT,CASRNRDISGNTIYF
TRBD1,many,TRBV27,TRBJ2-5,TGTGCCAGCAGCCGCGGACAGGGAATAGAGACCCAGTACTTC,CASSRGQGIETQYF
-,many,TRBV10-2,TRBJ1-5,TGCGCCAGCAGCCGGACGGTCCTTGGTCAGCCCCAGCATTTT,CASSRTVLGQPQHF
-,many,TRBV10-3,TRBJ2-3,TGTGCCATCAGTGAGTCGGAAGCCGGCACAGATACGCAGTATTTT,CAISESEAGTDTQYF
-,once,TRBV19,TRBJ2-7,TGTGCCAGTAGTTTTTCCCGTGGGGGGAGTCGGTACGAGCAGTACTTC,CASSFSRGGSRYEQYF
-,-,TRBV7-8,TRBJ2-6,TGTGCCAGCAGCTTAGATGTAAGGATTACCAACGTCCTGACTTTC,CASSLDVRITNVLTF
-,-,TRBV15,TRBJ2-2,TGTGCCACCAGCACAGGAATCGGGGCCGGGGAGCTGTTTTTT,CATSTGIGAGELFF
-,many,TRBV9,TRBJ2-7,TGTGCCAGCAGCGTAGAATGGGGGGCCCACGAGCAGTACTTC,CASSVEWGAHEQYF
TRBD1,many,TRBV2,TRBJ1-2,TGTGCCAGCTGTCGGGGGACAGGGGATGGCTACACCTTC,CASCRGTGDGYTF
TRBD1,many,TRBV28,TRBJ2-3,TGTGCCAGCAGCTTAGGACGTCGACAGGGACCGAAAACAGATACGCAGTATTTT,CASSLGRRQGPKTDTQYF
-,-,TRBV15,TRBJ2-2,TGTGCCACCAGCAGAGAGCCCCGGGGTGTCGGGGAGCTGTTTTTT,CATSREPRGVGELFF
-,-,TRBV27,TRBJ2-3,TGTGCCAGCAGTTTATTTAGCGTACTCGGGGATACGCAGTATTTT,CASSLFSVLGDTQYF
-,-,TRBV19,TRBJ1-3,TGTGCCAGTAGTATGAGCTCTGGAAACACCATATATTTT,CASSMSSGNTIYF
-,many,TRBV7-2,TRBJ2-3,TGTGCCAGCAGCTTCCGCGGGGGCACAGATACGCAGTATTTT,CASSFRGGTDTQYF
TRBD2,many,TRBV5-1,TRBJ2-3,TGCGCCAGCAGCTCGGGACTAAATCCTTTGGATACGCAGTATTTT,CASSSGLNPLDTQYF
-,many,TRBV11-3,TRBJ2-5,TGTGCCAGCAGCTTCGGCCAGGGCCAAGAGACCCAGTACTTC,CASSFGQGQETQYF
-,many,TRBV18,TRBJ2-3,TGTGCCAGCTCAACTAGCACAGATACGCAGTATTTT,CASSTSTDTQYF
-,-,TRBV4-1,TRBJ2-7,TGCGCCAGCAGCCCCGGAAGGCAGGGCTACGAGCAGTACTTC,CASSPGRQGYEQYF
-,few,TRBV6-1,TRBJ2-1,TGTGCCAGCAGTGCCCGGGCTAGCCATATTCACAATGAGCAGTTCTTC,CASSARASHIHNEQFF
-,many,TRBV6-1,TRBJ2-5,TGTGCCAGCAGTCTCCTCAGGGGACTCTCAGAGACCCAGTACTTC,CASSLLRGLSETQYF
TRBD2,-,TRBV30,TRBJ2-1,TGTGCCTGGACGGGGGGCAATGAGCAGTTCTTC,CAWTGGNEQFF
TRBD1,many,TRBV30,TRBJ2-3,TGTGCCTGGAAGGACAGGGCTAGCACAGATACGCAGTATTTT,CAWKDRASTDTQYF
-,few,TRBV19,TRBJ1-2,TGTGCCAGTAGTATAGAGGCAGGGAACTATGGCTACACCTTC,CASSIEAGNYGYTF
-,many,TRBV6-1,TRBJ2-5,TGTGCCAGCAGCCAAGGTGCGGGAACAGAGACCCAGTACTTC,CASSQGAGTETQYF
TRBD1,-,TRBV2,TRBJ2-1,TGTGCCAGCAGCCAGGGGGCTAGCTCCTACAATGAGCAGTTCTTC,CASSQGASSYNEQFF